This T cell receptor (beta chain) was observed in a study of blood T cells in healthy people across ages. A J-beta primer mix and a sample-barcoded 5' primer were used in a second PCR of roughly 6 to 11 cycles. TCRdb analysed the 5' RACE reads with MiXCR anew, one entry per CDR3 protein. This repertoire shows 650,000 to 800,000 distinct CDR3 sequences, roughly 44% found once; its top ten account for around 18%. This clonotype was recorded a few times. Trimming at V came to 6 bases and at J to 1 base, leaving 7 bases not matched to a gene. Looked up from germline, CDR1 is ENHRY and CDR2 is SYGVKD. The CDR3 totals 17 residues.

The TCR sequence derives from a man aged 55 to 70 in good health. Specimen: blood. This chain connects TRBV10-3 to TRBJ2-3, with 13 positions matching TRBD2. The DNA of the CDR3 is TGTGCCATCAGCACGGGACTAGCGGGATTGGGCACAGATACGCAGTATTTT. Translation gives CAISTGLAGLGTDTQYF.